Following are 12 T cell receptor beta chains from one sample sequenced in a study of shared clonotypes between healthy human individuals. The repertoire was sequenced with immunoSEQ multiplex PCR; TCRdb's copy has only in-frame clones and lacks some. The table has about 530,000 clones, 60% to 80% seen once. Sequenced sample: PBMCs. All receptors derive from a woman between 40 and 50 years old in good health. Some clones in this sample may be carry-over from other donors' samples.

The rearrangement links TRBV2 to TRBJ1-2; D is possibly TRBD1 (5 bases). The V end was cut by 7 bases, the J end by 2 bases, with 17 bases between. Per the germline V gene, CDR1 is SNHLY and CDR2 is FYNNEI. The CDR3 has 15 residues. The CDR3 DNA reads TGTGCCAGCATCCTGGATGGGGGAGGGAACTATGGCTACACCTTC. Its translation: CASILDGGGNYGYTF.

The chain couples TRBV4-1 to TRBJ2-3, with D perhaps given as TRBD1 or TRBD2 (5 bases each). The CDR3 covers 14 residues. V lost 4 bases to trimming and J lost 8 bases, with 16 bases between them. Germline assignment: CDR1 MGHRA and CDR2 YSYEKL. The CDR3 loop is CASSPGAPAGTQYF. In DNA, the CDR3 is TGCGCCAGCAGCCCCGGGGCCCCGGCTGGTACGCAGTATTTT.

The chain combines TRBV30 with TRBJ1-4, with 12 bases lining up with TRBD1. Germline lookup yields CDR1 GTSNPN and CDR2 SVGIG (reference sequence). The CDR3 length is 16 residues. V was pared by 4 bases and J by 7 bases, with 10 bases of the junction left unmatched. The CDR3: CAWTWTGTGGIEKLFF. CDR3 in DNA: TGTGCCTGGACCTGGACCGGGACAGGGGGCATTGAAAAACTGTTTTTT.

The V gene is TRBV19, the J gene TRBJ1-5; a possible D gene is TRBD1 (5 bases). The germline V gene encodes CDR1 LNHDA and CDR2 SQIVND (reference sequence). The CDR3 extends over 16 amino acids. Trimming took 1 base from V and 1 from J, leaving 11 bases between them. CDR3 region: CASSIVWTRSNQPQHF. For the CDR3, the DNA is TGTGCCAGTAGTATAGTATGGACACGAAGCAATCAGCCCCAGCATTTT.

This sequence joins TRBV6-5 and TRBJ2-1, with 7 bases matching TRBD1. V was pared by 9 bases and J by 8 bases, with 10 bases of the junction left unmatched. The CDR3 has 13 residues. Germline CDR1 reads MNHEY; CDR2 reads SVGAGI. The CDR3 DNA sequence: TGTGCCAGTACAAGACAGGGAGCGGATGAGCAGTTCTTC. This gives the protein CASTRQGADEQFF.

Details on this clone: This may stem from a read error, because a much larger clone lies one nucleotide away. The chain combines TRBV2 with TRBJ1-4, with D hard to call. Trimming removed 3 bases at V and 1 base at J, with 12 bases between. The germline gives CDR1 SNHLY, CDR2 FYNNEI. The CDR3 consists of 16 residues. CDR3 region: CASSESWARTNEKLFF. CDR3 coding DNA: TGTGCCAGCAGTGAGTCCTGGGCGCGAACTAATGAAAAACTGTTTTTT. The full variable domain, rest sourced from reference TRBV2 and TRBJ1-4, is EPEVTQTPSHQVTQMGQEVILRCVPISNHLYFYWYRQILGQKVEFLVSFYNNEISEKSEIFDDQFSVERPDGSNFTLKIRSTKLEDSAMYFCASSESWARTNEKLFFGSGTQLSVL.

Concerning this clone itself: One end of the junction is discordant with germline, which a read error may explain. The chain has TRBV6-1 and TRBJ2-2; a possible D gene is TRBD2 (5 bases). Germline V gene sequence: CDR1 MNHNS, CDR2 SASEGT. This CDR3 has 13 amino acids. CDR3 in DNA: TGTGCCAGCAGCCCAGCGGAGGCCGGGGAGCCGTTTTTT. It specifies CASSPAEAGEPFF.

This clone has only one observation. The rearrangement uses TRBV10-3 and TRBJ1-5, with D hard to call. This CDR3 contains 15 residues. V was clipped by 0 bases and J by 4 bases, with 10 bases between them. CDR1 and CDR2 (germline): ENHRY, SYGVKD. The CDR3 DNA reads TGTGCCATCAGTGAGTCGTTGCTCAGAAATCAGCCCCAGCATTTT. This gives the protein CAISESLLRNQPQHF.

The chain joins TRBV5-4 to TRBJ1-2; D may be TRBD1 (5 bases). Per the germline V gene, CDR1 is SGHNT and CDR2 is YYREEE (reference sequence). Trimming took off 0 bases at V and 2 bases at J, with 8 bases between the two ends. CDR3 length: 14 residues. For the CDR3, the DNA is TGTGCCAGCAGCTTGGAGCAGGGAAACTATGGCTACACCTTC. This translates into CASSLEQGNYGYTF.

V usage is TRBV10-3 and J usage is TRBJ2-3, with D maybe TRBD1 (5 bases). CDR1 is ENHRY and CDR2 is SYGVKD in the germline V gene. This CDR3 contains 14 residues. The V and J ends lost 2 bases and 4 bases respectively, with 10 bases between them. The CDR3 is CAISEGRAADTQYF. The CDR3 coding sequence is TGTGCCATCAGTGAGGGCAGGGCGGCAGATACGCAGTATTTT.

The gene calls are TRBV18 and TRBJ1-2; D perhaps matches TRBD1 (5 bases). In germline, CDR1 is KGHSH, CDR2 LQKENI. This CDR3 is built from 13 residues. V lost 3 bases and J 8 bases, leaving 13 bases between the germline ends. The CDR3 sequence is CASSPLRVEGYTF. CDR3 in DNA: TGTGCCAGCTCACCCCTCAGGGTCGAAGGCTACACCTTC.

This clone has only a few counts. This chain links TRBV9 with TRBJ2-3, with D uncertain. The CDR3 runs to 15 residues. Looked up from germline, CDR1 is SGDLS and CDR2 is YYNGEE. V was clipped by 0 bases and J by 2 bases, with 10 bases between them. DNA for the CDR3: TGTGCCAGCAGCGTAGGGGGAACAAACACAGATACGCAGTATTTT. Translating it yields CASSVGGTNTDTQYF.